These 24 T cell receptor beta chains originate from one sample sequenced in a study of CD8 T cells in ankylosing spondylitis. TCRdb itself ran the 5' RACE reads through MiXCR, one entry per CDR3 protein. Of about 450,000 distinct CDR3 sequences listed, more than 25% are singletons. Overall study findings and caveats: It appeared that ankylosing spondylitis blood was characterized by a TCR beta motif of several highly homologous variants.

For these receptors, no antigen is known. Source material: blood, either unsorted or a sorted T cell fraction (not recorded which). The receptors stem from a male donor with ankylosing spondylitis.

The table lists this clonotype with a few counts. This chain connects TRBV20-1 to TRBJ1-5, with D possibly TRBD1 on 5 matching bases. This CDR3 region has 14 residues. The germline gives CDR1 DFQATT, CDR2 SNEGSKA (reference sequence). Trimming shortened V by 3 bases and J by 3 bases, and 12 bases separated the two germline ends. The CDR3 region has the DNA TGCAGTGCTAGGGGACCCGGGGACAATCAGCCCCAGCATTTT. This codes for CSARGPGDNQPQHF.

This clonotype was seen a few times. The chain recombines TRBV7-9 with TRBJ1-4, with 8 bases identical to TRBD1. The CDR3 has 16 residues. Trimming took 1 base from V and 14 from J; bases not matched to a gene: 15. Per germline, CDR1 SEHNR and CDR2 FQNEAQ (reference sequence). The CDR3 nucleotides are TGTGCCAGCAGCTTAGGTGTGGCAGGGGGCGATTTATCGCTGTTTTTT. It yields the protein CASSLGVAGGDLSLFF.

The chain couples TRBV2 to TRBJ1-2; D unclear. V lost 1 base, J lost 2 bases, and 5 bases lay in between. The CDR3 length is 13 residues. CDR1 is SNHLY and CDR2 is FYNNEI in the germline V gene. This CDR3 reads CASSEDLNYGYTF. DNA of the CDR3: TGTGCCAGCAGTGAAGATTTGAACTATGGCTACACCTTC.

This clonotype has just a few counts. V and J are TRBV2 and TRBJ2-1; D ambiguous. This CDR3 contains 11 residues. Trimming took off 4 bases at V and 13 bases at J, with 11 bases between the two ends. Germline CDR1 reads SNHLY; CDR2 reads FYNNEI. The CDR3 bases are TGTGCCAGCAGTGTTGCCGAGCCCCAGTTCTTC. This encodes CASSVAEPQFF.

This clonotype appeared a single time. One junction end does not reproduce the germline sequence, and a read error may be involved. The J gene is TRBJ1-1, the V gene TRBV19, with D tentatively TRBD1 (5 bases). Germline V CDR1 and CDR2: LNHDA, SQIVND (reference sequence). The CDR3 contains 14 residues. In DNA form, the CDR3 reads TGTGCCAGTAGTACAGGGCGGACTTACACTGAAACTTTCTTT. This sequence encodes CASSTGRTYTETFF. The variable domain in full, with the rest retrieved from reference TRBV19 and TRBJ1-1, is DGGITQSPKYLFRKEGQNVTLSCEQNLNHDAMYWYRQDPGQGLRLIYYSQIVNDFQKGDIAEGYSVSREKKESFPLTVTSAQKNPTAFYLCASSTGRTYTETFFGQGTRLTVV.

This clonotype was detected a few times. This chain joins TRBV6-2 or TRBV6-3 and TRBJ1-1; TRBD1 matches at 12 bases. There are 16 residues in the CDR3. Germline V lookup: CDR1 MNHEY, CDR2 SVGEGT. The ends lost 5 bases at V and 3 bases at J; junction bases unmatched: 7. CDR3 in DNA: TGTGCCAGCAGTAGCATGGGACAGGGGGCGTACACTGAAGCTTTCTTT. It codes for CASSSMGQGAYTEAFF.

Ten or more counts support this clonotype. One end of the junction varies from germline; a read error may be responsible. The V and J genes are TRBV5-1 and TRBJ2-2; the D gene is possibly TRBD1 (6 bases). From germline, CDR1 is SGHRS and CDR2 YFSETQ. The CDR3 spans 14 residues. In nucleotides, the CDR3 is TGTGCCAGCAGCCTGGGACAGAACACCGGGGAGCTGTTTTTT. Protein sequence: CASSLGQNTGELFF.

A few counts support this clonotype. The CDR3 here is CSARSNEQFF. The CDR3 nucleotides are TGCAGTGCTAGAAGCAATGAGCAGTTCTTC. The V and J genes are TRBV20-1 and TRBJ2-1; no reliable D call. The CDR3 contains 10 residues. V was clipped by 2 bases and J by 6 bases, with 2 bases between them. Germline lookup yields CDR1 DFQATT and CDR2 SNEGSKA (reference sequence).

The V call is TRBV9, the J call TRBJ2-2; the D gene could be TRBD1 or TRBD2 (7 bases each). CDR3 length equals 16 residues. Deletions cut 4 bases from V and 2 bases from J, with 15 bases between. Germline V gene data show CDR1 as SGDLS and CDR2 as YYNGEE. The CDR3 sequence is CASSPRGGQNTGELFF. DNA of the CDR3: TGTGCCAGCAGCCCCAGGGGGGGGCAAAACACCGGGGAGCTGTTTTTT.

This clonotype was detected a few times. V and J are TRBV2 and TRBJ1-2, with no clear D. Per the germline V gene, CDR1 is SNHLY and CDR2 is FYNNEI. The CDR3 is 13 amino acids. Trimming stripped 7 bases from V and 5 bases from J, with 14 bases between. CDR3 bases: TGTGCCAGCACTTATTACCAAACATATGGCTACACCTTC. Translation: CASTYYQTYGYTF.

This clonotype occurred a few times. The V gene is TRBV29-1, the J gene TRBJ2-3; 14 bases fit TRBD2. The germline CDR1 and CDR2 sequences are SQVTM and ANQGSEA. The CDR3 is 18 amino acids. With V trimmed by 3 bases and J by 4 bases, 12 bases remained unmatched. The CDR3 DNA follows: TGCAGCGTTGATGCGTCGCCTCCGGGACTAGCGGGGGCAGATACGCAGTATTTT. It translates to CSVDASPPGLAGADTQYF.

This rearrangement joins TRBV25-1 to TRBJ2-1; TRBD1 agrees at 8 bases. CDR1 MGHDK and CDR2 SYGVNS come from the germline V gene. The CDR3 spans 14 residues. The ends lost 7 bases at V and 3 bases at J; junction bases unmatched: 5. CDR3 in DNA: TGTGCCAGCACTAGGACAGGGCTCTACAATGAGCAGTTCTTC. Its protein product is CASTRTGLYNEQFF.

The CDR3 region is CAISESIGGVDTQYF. CDR3 nucleotide sequence: TGTGCCATCAGTGAGTCGATCGGGGGAGTAGATACGCAGTATTTT. The V and J genes are TRBV10-3 and TRBJ2-3; possible D gene TRBD2, 6 bases. V was shortened by 0 bases and J by 5 bases, with 12 bases between the two germline ends. The CDR3 is 15 residues long. Looked up from germline, CDR1 is ENHRY and CDR2 is SYGVKD.

The CDR3 DNA is TGCGCCAGCAGCCAAGTTGGGCTGACAGGCACCTCTGGAAACACCATATATTTT. Protein sequence: CASSQVGLTGTSGNTIYF. This rearrangement joins TRBV4-1 to TRBJ1-3; D is perhaps TRBD1 (6 bases). CDR3 length: 18 residues. The V gene's germline CDR1 is MGHRA and CDR2 YSYEKL. V dropped 1 base and J dropped 0 bases, with 16 bases sitting between them.

The chain recombines TRBV7-2 with TRBJ2-1, with 8 bases that match TRBD2. The CDR3 extends over 15 amino acids. The junction had 11 bases not matched to a gene; V was cut back by 6 bases and J by 7 bases. The germline V gene has CDR1 SGHTA and CDR2 FQGNSA. The CDR3 region has the DNA TGTGCCAGCAGTGTCACTAGCGGAGGGAGGAATGAGCAGTTCTTC. As protein: CASSVTSGGRNEQFF. Together with reference TRBV7-2 and TRBJ2-1, the CDR3 gives the full variable domain: GAGVSQSPSNKVTEKGKDVELRCDPISGHTALYWYRQSLGQGLEFLIYFQGNSAPDKSGLPSDRFSAERTGGSVSTLTIQRTQQEDSAVYLCASSVTSGGRNEQFFGPGTRLTVL.

This clonotype was seen more than once but under ten times. The CDR3 DNA reads TGTGCCAGCAGTGAAGGGCCCCTTTGGGAGCAGTTCTTC. Encoded protein: CASSEGPLWEQFF. This chain joins TRBV6-1 and TRBJ2-1, with D hard to call. Per the germline V gene, CDR1 is MNHNS and CDR2 is SASEGT. The length of the CDR3 is 13 residues. V was cut by 1 base and J by 10 bases, with 11 bases left in between.

This clonotype was counted once. The chain joins TRBV5-1 to TRBJ2-1; 12 nucleotides align to TRBD2. The CDR3 runs to 15 residues. Germline CDR1 SGHRS, CDR2 YFSETQ. With 6 bases clipped from V and 6 bases from J, the junction kept 7 bases outside the gene matches. The CDR3 reads CASILTSGSLNEQFF. DNA of the CDR3: TGCGCCAGCATCCTGACTAGCGGGAGTCTCAATGAGCAGTTCTTC.

The chain links TRBV20-1 to TRBJ2-1, with 9 bases that match TRBD2. This CDR3 region has 15 residues. With 0 bases clipped from V and 9 bases from J, the junction kept 9 bases outside the gene matches. CDR1 DFQATT and CDR2 SNEGSKA come from the germline V gene (reference sequence). CDR3 sequence: CSAREDRREGSEQFF. In DNA, the CDR3 is TGCAGTGCTAGAGAGGATCGGCGGGAGGGTTCTGAGCAGTTCTTC.

This clonotype was observed once. J is TRBJ2-3 and V is TRBV18, with no clear D. CDR1 is KGHSH, CDR2 LQKENI, per germline. The CDR3 spans 13 residues. V lost 3 bases and J 2 bases, leaving 6 bases between the germline ends. The CDR3 sequence is CASSPPLTDTQYF. The CDR3 nucleotides read TGTGCCAGCTCACCCCCGCTCACAGATACGCAGTATTTT.

The V call is TRBV6-5, the J call TRBJ2-7, with 7 bases that match TRBD1. The CDR3 covers 14 residues. Germline lookup yields CDR1 MNHEY and CDR2 SVGAGI. CDR3 bases: TGTGCCAGCAGCTACTCTAGACAGGGATACGAGCAGTACGTC. Protein product: CASSYSRQGYEQYV.

This clonotype was detected ten times or more. This chain joins TRBV5-1 and TRBJ2-7; unclear D gene. V was pared by 0 bases and J by 4 bases, with 2 bases between. Germline lookup yields CDR1 SGHRS and CDR2 YFSETQ. The CDR3 extends over 11 amino acids. The CDR3 reads CASSLEYEQYF. The CDR3 region has the DNA TGCGCCAGCAGCTTGGAATACGAGCAGTACTTC.

This chain uses TRBV2 with TRBJ2-3, with 13 positions matching TRBD2. V dropped 7 bases and J dropped 6; count of bases not matched to a gene: 7. CDR3 length: 15 amino acids. Germline V gene data show CDR1 as SNHLY and CDR2 as FYNNEI. CDR3 amino acids: CASIGLAGEPDTQYF. The CDR3 bases are TGTGCCAGCATTGGACTAGCGGGAGAGCCTGATACGCAGTATTTT.

The sample holds a few counts of this clonotype. The chain couples TRBV12-3 or TRBV12-4 to TRBJ2-1; D uncertain. V was pared by 3 bases and J by 1 base, with 7 bases between. The CDR3 is made up of 14 amino acids. CDR3 in DNA: TGTGCCAGCAGTTTTAACCCGTCCTACAATGAGCAGTTCTTC. Its translation is CASSFNPSYNEQFF.

This chain joins TRBV7-9 and TRBJ1-4; D unresolved. CDR1 and CDR2 from the germline V gene are SEHNR and FQNEAQ (reference sequence). The CDR3 is made up of 15 amino acids. V was trimmed by 5 bases and J by 6 bases, leaving 16 bases between them. CDR3 amino acids: CASSPRHGEDEKLFF. The CDR3 region has the DNA TGTGCCAGCAGCCCACGACACGGGGAGGATGAAAAACTGTTTTTT.